The present T cell receptor (beta chain) was sequenced within a study of CD4 T cells in relation to SARS-CoV-2 and coronaviruses. The protocol was immunoSEQ multiplex PCR, while the TCRdb copy is restricted to in-frame clones and leaves out a portion. The repertoire has around 31,000 clones, 55% to 75% of them found once; the top ten carry roughly an eighth. J was trimmed by 5 bases and V by 4 bases; bases with no gene match: 2. Germline V gives CDR1 SNHLY, CDR2 FYNNEI. The CDR3 extends over 15 amino acids. Unexposed donor CD4+ T cells date from about 2011-2019, before the COVID-19 pandemic. After 10 to 11 days of culture, CD4+ T cells were isolated. As cell numbers allowed, unexposed-donor CD4+ T cells faced SARS-CoV-2 S/N and four cold-coronavirus spikes. Comments on this clone: Antigen unknown.

Specimen: CD4+ T cells from PBMCs, cultured in vitro. The chain recombines TRBV2 with TRBJ2-5; 15 nucleotides agree with TRBD2. This clonotype was sampled from a human donor in good health. The CDR3 coding sequence is TGTGCCAGCAGTGGTGGACTAGCGGGAGGGGAGACCCAGTACTTC. Protein sequence: CASSGGLAGGETQYF.